Detailed here is one T cell receptor beta chain. The sample originates from a study of technical replicates of blood from several donors. This CDR3 is built from 19 residues. V lost 6 bases and J 0 bases, leaving 26 bases between the germline ends. Germline lookup yields CDR1 LNHDA and CDR2 SQIVND (reference sequence). TCRdb's copy holds only in-frame clones and misses some; the assay was immunoSEQ multiplex PCR. The data show 100,000 or so clones, with around 96% seen just once and 0.21% held by the top ten. The receptor was derived from a human donor in good health. This sequence joins TRBV19 and TRBJ1-1; the D gene is possibly TRBD1 (5 bases). Sequenced input: T cells isolated from PBMCs. The CDR3 DNA follows: TGTGCCAGTAGATCCCCATGGCTGGGACCAAGGGAGGTGAACACTGAAGCTTTCTTT. The encoded protein is CASRSPWLGPREVNTEAFF. The full variable domain, rest sourced from reference TRBV19 and TRBJ1-1, is DGGITQSPKYLFRKEGQNVTLSCEQNLNHDAMYWYRQDPGQGLRLIYYSQIVNDFQKGDIAEGYSVSREKKESFPLTVTSAQKNPTAFYLCASRSPWLGPREVNTEAFFGQGTRLTVV.